A single sample gave rise to the 8 T cell receptor beta chains below, sequenced in a study of CD8 T cells in Susac syndrome. An input of roughly 0.5 to 1 ug of RNA was subjected to reverse transcription using random hexamers. From the immunoSEQ multiplex PCR reads, TCRdb called clonotypes with MiXCR, one entry per CDR3 protein. The sample lists about 140,000 distinct CDR3 sequences, 95% seen once, with over 0.09% in the top ten. Sequenced sample: CD4+ T cells from PBMCs. These TCRs come from a human donor with multiple sclerosis.

This chain joins TRBV7-2 and TRBJ2-1; D is possibly TRBD2 (7 bases). Germline V gene data show CDR1 as SGHTA and CDR2 as FQGNSA. There are 14 residues in the CDR3. Trimming took off 8 bases at V and 2 bases at J, with 13 bases between the two ends. CDR3 amino acids: CASSGAGAYNEQFF. For the CDR3, the DNA is TGTGCCAGCTCGGGGGCGGGGGCCTACAATGAGCAGTTCTTC. The full variable domain, with the rest looked up from reference TRBV7-2 and TRBJ2-1, is GAGVSQSPSNKVTEKGKDVELRCDPISGHTALYWYRQSLGQGLEFLIYFQGNSAPDKSGLPSDRFSAERTGGSVSTLTIQRTQQEDSAVYLCASSGAGAYNEQFFGPGTRLTVL.

This clonotype was counted a few times. The V call is TRBV12-3 or TRBV12-4, the J call TRBJ2-7; D gene uncertain. The CDR3 has 13 amino acids. V was pared by 0 bases and J by 4 bases, with 7 bases between. The CDR3 reads CASSLAGIYEQYF. The CDR3 coding sequence is TGTGCCAGCAGTTTAGCGGGAATATACGAGCAGTACTTC.

The count of this clonotype is one. This rearrangement joins TRBV12-3 or TRBV12-4 to TRBJ2-7; possibly TRBD1 for D (7 bases). V was clipped by 5 bases and J by 4 bases, with 15 bases between them. The CDR3 length is 14 residues. CDR3: CASSLRRGQYEQYF. DNA of the CDR3: TGTGCCAGCAGTCTCAGGAGGGGGCAATACGAGCAGTACTTC.

This clonotype was seen only once. The chain couples TRBV15 to TRBJ2-3; the D gene is possibly TRBD2 (6 bases). CDR3 size: 13 residues. Deletions cut 0 bases from V and 6 bases from J, with 7 bases between. Germline V CDR1 and CDR2: LNHNV, YYDKDF (reference sequence). The DNA of the CDR3 is TGTGCCACCAGCAGAGATCGGGGGGATACGCAGTATTTT. It specifies CATSRDRGDTQYF.

This chain connects TRBV2 to TRBJ2-2; 7 bases agree with TRBD2. CDR3 size: 13 residues. Unmatched junction bases numbered 4, after V lost 5 bases and J lost 7 bases. Per germline, CDR1 SNHLY and CDR2 FYNNEI. CDR3 nucleotide sequence: TGTGCCAGCAGTAGCGGGGCGGACGGGGAGCTGTTTTTT. Its protein is CASSSGADGELFF.

CDR3 sequence reads: CASSQDSTGYNEQFF. The CDR3 DNA follows: TGTGCCAGCAGCCAAGATAGCACTGGCTACAATGAGCAGTTCTTC. V is TRBV3-1 and J is TRBJ2-1; D not resolved. V dropped 0 bases and J dropped 3 bases, with 9 bases sitting between them. This CDR3 is 15 amino acids long. CDR1 is LGHDT, CDR2 YNNKEL, per germline (reference sequence).

The V and J genes are TRBV28 and TRBJ2-7; D gene uncertain. The germline gives CDR1 MDHEN, CDR2 SYDVKM. Between the trimmed V and J ends, which lost 3 bases and 1 base, there was a span of 7 bases. This CDR3 region has 13 residues. CDR3 in DNA: TGTGCCAGCAGTTTGGTCGGATCCTACGAGCAGTACTTC. Encoded protein: CASSLVGSYEQYF.

This clonotype was picked up a small number of times. This chain joins TRBV27 and TRBJ1-5; no definite D call. Germline CDR1 MNHEY, CDR2 SMNVEV (reference sequence). V was clipped by 3 bases and J by 2 bases, with 8 bases between them. The CDR3 is made up of 14 amino acids. CDR3 sequence (DNA): TGTGCCAGCAGTTTTGGTACAGGCAATCAGCCCCAGCATTTT. This translates into CASSFGTGNQPQHF.